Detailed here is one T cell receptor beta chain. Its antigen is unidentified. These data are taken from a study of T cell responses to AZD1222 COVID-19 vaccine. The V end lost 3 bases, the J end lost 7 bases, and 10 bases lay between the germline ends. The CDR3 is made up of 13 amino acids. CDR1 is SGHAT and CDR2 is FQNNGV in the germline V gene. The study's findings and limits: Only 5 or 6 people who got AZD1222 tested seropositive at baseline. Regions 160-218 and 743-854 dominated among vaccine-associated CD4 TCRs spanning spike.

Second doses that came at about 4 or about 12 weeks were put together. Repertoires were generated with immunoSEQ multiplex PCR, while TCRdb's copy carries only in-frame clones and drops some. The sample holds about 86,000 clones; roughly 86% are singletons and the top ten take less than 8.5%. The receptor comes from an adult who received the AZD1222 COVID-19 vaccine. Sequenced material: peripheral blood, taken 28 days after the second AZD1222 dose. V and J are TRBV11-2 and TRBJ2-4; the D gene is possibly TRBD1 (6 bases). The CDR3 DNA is TGTGCCAGCAGCTTGGGCACAGGGAACATTCAGTACTTC. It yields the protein CASSLGTGNIQYF. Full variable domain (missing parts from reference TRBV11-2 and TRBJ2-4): EAGVAQSPRYKIIEKRQSVAFWCNPISGHATLYWYQQILGQGPKLLIQFQNNGVVDDSQLPKDRFSAERLKGVDSTLKIQPAKLEDSAVYLCASSLGTGNIQYFGAGTRLSVL.